This T cell receptor (beta chain) appears in the sequencing data of a study of PD-L1 blockade in urothelial cancer. Study details: There were a median of about 140,000 T cells in blood samples.

Clones were read by immunoSEQ multiplex PCR, and TCRdb kept only the in-frame ones, dropping some. The table shows 90,000 to 100,000 clones, with roughly 90% occurring only once. The ends lost 6 bases at V and 3 bases at J; junction bases unmatched: 5. Germline CDR1 ENHRY, CDR2 SYGVKD. The CDR3 is made up of 15 amino acids. Time point: pretreatment peripheral blood. The sequence was collected from a man between 60 and 70 years old with urothelial cancer. V and J are TRBV10-3 and TRBJ1-1; 12 nucleotides match TRBD1. The source material was PBMCs, sampled around atezolizumab (anti-PD-L1) treatment. CDR3 protein: CAIRGQGAQDTEAFF. The CDR3, as DNA: TGTGCCATCAGGGGACAGGGGGCGCAGGACACTGAAGCTTTCTTT.